This TCR beta chain was obtained from a study of CD4+ T cells in melanoma. Data came from immunoSEQ multiplex PCR; TCRdb stores just in-frame clones and leaves some out. This table holds 50,000 or so clones, roughly 87% found once. This clone was observed a single time. The CDR3 runs to 15 residues. CDR1 and CDR2 from the germline V gene are LNHDA and SQIVND (reference sequence). V was pared by 8 bases and J by 2 bases, with 18 bases between. This receptor was obtained from a human donor with melanoma. The chain employs TRBV19 and TRBJ1-2, with D possibly matching TRBD1 (5 bases). The sample comprised peripheral blood. The CDR3 sequence: CASATAVGGNYGYTF. CDR3 nucleotides: TGTGCCAGTGCTACAGCCGTGGGGGGGAACTATGGCTACACCTTC.